A single sample gave rise to the 6 T cell receptor beta chains below, sequenced in a study of blood T cells in healthy people across ages. A sample-barcoded 5' primer and a J-beta primer mix were used in a second PCR of roughly 7 to 12 cycles. TCRdb reprocessed the 5' RACE reads with MiXCR, giving one entry per CDR3 protein. This table has around 1.5 million distinct CDR3 sequences, 34% appearing once. The specimen was blood. The receptors stem from a woman in her twenties or thirties in good health.

This clonotype showed up just once. J is TRBJ1-5 and V is TRBV28; D unresolved. Germline V lookup: CDR1 MDHEN, CDR2 SYDVKM. V dropped 6 bases and J dropped 7 bases, with 13 bases sitting between them. The CDR3 consists of 13 residues. The CDR3 nucleotides read TGTGCCAGCAGACTCGTGCTGGACCAGCCCCAGCATTTT. Protein: CASRLVLDQPQHF.

This clonotype was recorded a few times. V usage is TRBV2 and J usage is TRBJ2-1; D is unclear. The germline CDR1 and CDR2 sequences are SNHLY and FYNNEI. The CDR3 sequence is 15 residues long. Trimming took off 1 base at V and 8 bases at J, with 15 bases between the two ends. This CDR3 reads CASSEEGKLWDEQFF. CDR3 bases: TGTGCCAGCAGTGAAGAAGGAAAGCTGTGGGATGAGCAGTTCTTC.

This rearrangement joins TRBV24-1 to TRBJ2-3; TRBD1 is a possible D gene (5 bases). Germline CDR1 and CDR2: KGHDR and SFDVKD. The CDR3 is 14 residues long. V was shortened by 5 bases and J by 2 bases, with 10 bases between the two germline ends. As DNA, the CDR3 is TGTGCCACCAGTGGACAGCGAAACACAGATACGCAGTATTTT. The encoded protein is CATSGQRNTDTQYF.

The genes are TRBV5-1 and TRBJ2-5, with D possibly being TRBD1 (5 bases). The V gene's germline CDR1 is SGHRS and CDR2 YFSETQ. This CDR3 spans 15 amino acids. The V end lost 4 bases, the J end lost 5 bases, and 18 bases lay between the germline ends. DNA for the CDR3: TGCGCCAGCAGCCCTACGACAGCCTCGAGGGAGACCCAGTACTTC. It codes for CASSPTTASRETQYF.

The chain is built from TRBV7-8 and TRBJ2-7, with D possibly TRBD2 on 5 matching bases. This CDR3 is 14 amino acids long. Germline loops: CDR1 SGHVS, CDR2 FQNEAQ. V gave up 2 bases and J gave up 2 bases, with 10 bases separating them. This CDR3 is CASSLQSGPYEQYF. The CDR3 nucleotides read TGTGCCAGCAGCTTACAGAGCGGACCCTACGAGCAGTACTTC.

This chain joins TRBV20-1 and TRBJ2-3, with 8 bases aligning to TRBD1. Per germline, CDR1 DFQATT and CDR2 SNEGSKA (reference sequence). The J segment lost 8 bases and the V segment lost 7 bases, leaving 8 bases of the junction unmatched. The CDR3 is 12 amino acids. CDR3 sequence (DNA): TGCAGTGGCTTGGACAGGGCAGGTACGCAGTATTTT. This codes for CSGLDRAGTQYF.